There are many counts of the clone carrying this TCR beta chain. Its cognate antigen is unknown. The entry originates in a study of human T cells and chemical hapten exposure. Study-level background: From small differences in pooled library volume came most of the variation in per-sample TCR yields. Overall study findings and caveats: With DPC sensitization, TCRs exceeding 1 in 1000 frequency showed no change.

Time point indicated: healthy volunteer bleed at 2 weeks. From whole blood left unfractionated, total RNA was extracted. Trimming removed 5 bases at V and 4 bases at J, with 8 bases between. The CDR3 runs to 12 residues. Germline CDR1 reads MDHEN; CDR2 reads SYDVKM. For the library, individual cDNA molecules each received unique molecular identifiers. TCRdb used MiXCR to reprocess the RACE reads, holding one entry per CDR3 protein. The table lists approximately 44,000 distinct CDR3 sequences, nearly 4.5% of them singletons. The clonotype was recovered from a human donor in good health. Some clones in this sample may be carry-over from other donors' samples. What was sequenced was whole blood. The rearrangement uses TRBV28 and TRBJ1-2; the D is unclear. The CDR3 here is CASSPLAYGYTF. The CDR3 coding sequence is TGTGCCAGCAGTCCCCTCGCCTATGGCTACACCTTC.